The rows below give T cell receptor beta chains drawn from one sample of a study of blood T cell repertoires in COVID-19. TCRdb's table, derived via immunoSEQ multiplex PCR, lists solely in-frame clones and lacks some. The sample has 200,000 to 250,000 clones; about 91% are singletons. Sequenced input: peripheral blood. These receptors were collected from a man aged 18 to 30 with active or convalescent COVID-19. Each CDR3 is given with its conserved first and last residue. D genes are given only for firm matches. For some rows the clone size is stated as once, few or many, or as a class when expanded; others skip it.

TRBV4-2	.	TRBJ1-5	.	TGTGCCAGCAGCCAAACGACAAGTAGCAATCAGCCCCAGCATTTT	CASSQTTSSNQPQHF
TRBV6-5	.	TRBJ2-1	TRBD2	TGTGCCAGCAGTAGGACTAGCTACAATGAGCAGTTCTTC	CASSRTSYNEQFF
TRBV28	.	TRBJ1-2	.	TGTGCCAGCAGTTTCGGGACATCCGGCTTCTACACCTTC	CASSFGTSGFYTF
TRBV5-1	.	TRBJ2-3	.	TGCGCCAGCGCCCCCCCCGCGTCGTCAGATACGCAGTATTTT	CASAPPASSDTQYF
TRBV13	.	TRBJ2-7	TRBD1	TGTGCCAGCAGCTTAGGCGGGACAGGGTTCTACGAGCAGTACTTC	CASSLGGTGFYEQYF
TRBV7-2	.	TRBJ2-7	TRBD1	TGTGCCAGCACCCTACAGGGGGCGGCCTACGAGCAGTACTTC	CASTLQGAAYEQYF
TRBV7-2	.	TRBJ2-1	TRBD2	TGTGCCAGCAGCTTAGGAGCGGGAGGGCCGGTTGAGCAGTTCTTC	CASSLGAGGPVEQFF
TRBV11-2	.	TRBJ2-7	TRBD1	TGTGCCAGCAGAGATATCCGGGACAGGACATACGAGCAGTACTTC	CASRDIRDRTYEQYF
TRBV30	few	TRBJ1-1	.	TGTGCCTGGAGTGACGACGGGGGGTCGGAGGCTTTCTTT	CAWSDDGGSEAFF
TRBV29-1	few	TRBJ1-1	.	TGCAGCGTTGAACTAGACAGATTGAACACTGAAGCTTTCTTT	CSVELDRLNTEAFF
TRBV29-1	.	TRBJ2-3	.	TGCAGCGTTGAAGACAGGGTGCACACAGATACGCAGTATTTT	CSVEDRVHTDTQYF
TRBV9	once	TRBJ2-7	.	TGTGCCAGCAGCCCAGGGGGGTTAGGATCCTACGAGCAGTACTTC	CASSPGGLGSYEQYF
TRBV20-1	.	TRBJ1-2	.	TGCAGTGCCCAACGGGGATCGGGCTACACCTTC	CSAQRGSGYTF
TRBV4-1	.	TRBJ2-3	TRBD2	TGCGCCAGCAGCCCGAGGACTAGCGGGAGGCCTAGCACAGATACGCAGTATTTT	CASSPRTSGRPSTDTQYF
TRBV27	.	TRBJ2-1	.	TGTGCCAGCAGTTTATCTCGGGGGGCGGTTAACAATGAGCAGTTCTTC	CASSLSRGAVNNEQFF
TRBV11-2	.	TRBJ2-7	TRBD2	TGTGCCAGCAGCTCGGGACTAGCGGGAGGCAGGAGCTCCTACGAGCAGTACTTC	CASSSGLAGGRSSYEQYF
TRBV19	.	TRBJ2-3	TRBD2	TGTGCCAGTAGTATGACTAGCGGGAGTTACGCAGATACGCAGTATTTT	CASSMTSGSYADTQYF
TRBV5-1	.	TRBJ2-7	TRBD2	TGCGCCAGCAGCTTGGAGGGGCGGGAGTATTCCTACGAGCAGTACTTC	CASSLEGREYSYEQYF
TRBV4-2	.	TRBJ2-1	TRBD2	TGTGCCAGCAGCCAGCTACTAGCGGGAGCCGGCAATGAGCAGTTCTTC	CASSQLLAGAGNEQFF
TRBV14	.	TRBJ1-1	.	TGTGCCAGCAGCCAAGTGCGGGGGGAGAGACAGGCTGAAGCTTTCTTT	CASSQVRGERQAEAFF
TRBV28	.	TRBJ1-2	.	TGTGCCAGCTCGGGGGGGATTGATGGCTACACCTTC	CASSGGIDGYTF
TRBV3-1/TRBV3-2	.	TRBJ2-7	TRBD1	TGTGCCAGCAGGACAGGGGGTAATTACGAGCAGTACTTC	CASRTGGNYEQYF
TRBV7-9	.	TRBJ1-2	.	TGTGCCAGCAGCTTCGACAGTAACTATGGCTACACCTTC	CASSFDSNYGYTF
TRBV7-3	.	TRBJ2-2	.	TGTGCCAGCAGCTTAACAGCCTCGACCGGGGAGCTGTTTTTT	CASSLTASTGELFF
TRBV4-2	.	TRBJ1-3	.	TGTGCCAGCAGCCAAGGGGACAAGCGAAACACCATATATTTT	CASSQGDKRNTIYF
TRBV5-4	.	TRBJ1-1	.	TGTGCCAGCAGTAACGACCTGACAGATCATTTCGAAGCTTTCTTT	CASSNDLTDHFEAFF
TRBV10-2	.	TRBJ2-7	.	TGCGCCAGCAGAATACCGGGAAACTACGAGCAGTACTTC	CASRIPGNYEQYF
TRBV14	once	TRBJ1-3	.	TGTGCCAGCAGCCGAATCGGCAGCGATCGACCTTACACCATATATTTT	CASSRIGSDRPYTIYF
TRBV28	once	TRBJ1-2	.	TGTGCCAGCAGTCCCTGGCGGGGTGGCTACACCTTC	CASSPWRGGYTF
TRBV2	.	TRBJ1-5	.	TGTGCCAGCAACCACAGGACGCATCAGCCCCAGCATTTT	CASNHRTHQPQHF
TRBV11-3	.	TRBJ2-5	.	TGTGCCAGCAGCCCAAGCAGGGCGACAGAGACCCAGTACTTC	CASSPSRATETQYF
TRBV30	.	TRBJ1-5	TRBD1	TGTGCCTGGAGCGGCGACAGGGTATCGGTGGGGGGTCAGCCCCAGCATTTT	CAWSGDRVSVGGQPQHF
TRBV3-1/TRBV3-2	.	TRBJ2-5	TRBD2	TGTGCCAGCAGCCCTCACGGACTAGCGGGAGGGGTGGAGACCCAGTACTTC	CASSPHGLAGGVETQYF
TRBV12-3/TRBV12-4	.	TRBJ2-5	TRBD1	TGTGCCAGCAGTGGAGACAGGGGAGCCCAGTACTTC	CASSGDRGAQYF
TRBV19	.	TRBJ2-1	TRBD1	TGTGCCAGTAGTAAAAAAAGACAGGGGTTGGGGGGCTGGGGCTACAATGAGCAGTTCTTC	CASSKKRQGLGGWGYNEQFF
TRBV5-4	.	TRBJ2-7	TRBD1	TGTGCCAGCAGCTTGGAAGGGACAGGGGCCTACGAGCAGTACTTC	CASSLEGTGAYEQYF
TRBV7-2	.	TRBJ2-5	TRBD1	TGTGCCAGCAGTTTACAGGGGTCGGAGACCCAGTACTTC	CASSLQGSETQYF
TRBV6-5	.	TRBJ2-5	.	TGTGCCAGCGGGAGGGAGACCCAGTACTTC	CASGRETQYF
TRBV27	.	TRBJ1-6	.	TGTGCCAGCAGCCGGGACATCAGTTCACCCCTCCACTTT	CASSRDISSPLHF
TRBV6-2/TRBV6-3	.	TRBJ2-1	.	TGTGCCAGCAGTTACTCGTTAGAGAAGGGGGGGAATGAGCAGTTCTTC	CASSYSLEKGGNEQFF
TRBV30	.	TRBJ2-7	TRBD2	TGTGCCTGGAGAAGCGGGAGTGCTCTCGAGCAGTACTTC	CAWRSGSALEQYF
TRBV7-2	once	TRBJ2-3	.	TGTGCCAGCAGCTTAGTGGTCGCAGTGTCGGATACGCAGTATTTT	CASSLVVAVSDTQYF
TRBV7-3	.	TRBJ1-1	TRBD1	TGTGCCAGCAGCTTGACAGGGACGGCGGGCACTGAAGCTTTCTTT	CASSLTGTAGTEAFF
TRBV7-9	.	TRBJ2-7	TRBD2	TGTGCCAGCAGCTTACCTAGCGGGACGTACGAGCAGTACTTC	CASSLPSGTYEQYF
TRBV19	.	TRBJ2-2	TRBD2	TGTGCCAGTAGTATAGGGAGACTAGCGGGAGGCCACACCGGGGAGCTGTTTTTT	CASSIGRLAGGHTGELFF
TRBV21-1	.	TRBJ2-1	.	TGTGCCAGCAGCAACACAGGTTTCAATGAGCAGTTCTTC	CASSNTGFNEQFF
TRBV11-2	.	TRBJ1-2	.	TGTGCCAGCAGCCCCGGACAGTTCTATGGCTACACCTTC	CASSPGQFYGYTF